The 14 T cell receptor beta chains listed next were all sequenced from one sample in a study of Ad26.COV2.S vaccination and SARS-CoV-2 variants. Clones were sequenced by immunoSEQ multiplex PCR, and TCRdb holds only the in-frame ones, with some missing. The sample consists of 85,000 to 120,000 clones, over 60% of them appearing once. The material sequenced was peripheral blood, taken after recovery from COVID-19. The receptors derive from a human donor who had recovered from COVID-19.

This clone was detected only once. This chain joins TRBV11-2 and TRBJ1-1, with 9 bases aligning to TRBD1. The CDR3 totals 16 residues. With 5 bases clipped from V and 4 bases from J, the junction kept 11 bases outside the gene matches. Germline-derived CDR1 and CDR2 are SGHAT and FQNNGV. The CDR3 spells CASSEGTGLSSTEAFF. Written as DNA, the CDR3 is TGTGCCAGCAGCGAAGGGACAGGGCTTAGTAGCACTGAAGCTTTCTTT.

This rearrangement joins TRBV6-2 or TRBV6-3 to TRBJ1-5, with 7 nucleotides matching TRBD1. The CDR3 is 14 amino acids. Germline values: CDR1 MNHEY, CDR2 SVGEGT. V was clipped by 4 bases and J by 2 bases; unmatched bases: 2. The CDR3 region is CASSSTGGNQPQHF. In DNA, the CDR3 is TGTGCCAGCAGTTCCACAGGGGGCAATCAGCCCCAGCATTTT.

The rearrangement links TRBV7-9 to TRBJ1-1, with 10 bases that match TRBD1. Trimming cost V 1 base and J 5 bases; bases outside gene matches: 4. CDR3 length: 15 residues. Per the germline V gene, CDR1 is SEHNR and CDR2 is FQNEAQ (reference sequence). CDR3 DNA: TGTGCCAGCAGCTTAGTAGGGACAGGGGAAACTGAAGCTTTCTTT. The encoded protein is CASSLVGTGETEAFF.

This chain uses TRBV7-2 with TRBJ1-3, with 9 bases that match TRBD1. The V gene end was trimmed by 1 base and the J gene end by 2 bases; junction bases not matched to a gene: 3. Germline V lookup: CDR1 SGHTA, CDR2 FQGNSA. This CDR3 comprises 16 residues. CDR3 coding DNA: TGTGCCAGCAGCTTAGTTACAGGGGGCACTGGAAACACCATATATTTT. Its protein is CASSLVTGGTGNTIYF.

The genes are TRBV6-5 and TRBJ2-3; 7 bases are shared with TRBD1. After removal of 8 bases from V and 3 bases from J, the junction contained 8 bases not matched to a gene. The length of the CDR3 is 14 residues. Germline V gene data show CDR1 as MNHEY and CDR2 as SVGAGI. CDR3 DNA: TGTGCCAGCGGCCAGGGGGTCGGAACAGATACGCAGTATTTT. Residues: CASGQGVGTDTQYF.

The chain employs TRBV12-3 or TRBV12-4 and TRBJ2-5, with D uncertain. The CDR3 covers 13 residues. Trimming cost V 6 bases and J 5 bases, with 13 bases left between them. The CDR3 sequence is CASRRLGRETQYF. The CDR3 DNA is TGTGCCAGCAGAAGACTCGGTCGGGAGACCCAGTACTTC.

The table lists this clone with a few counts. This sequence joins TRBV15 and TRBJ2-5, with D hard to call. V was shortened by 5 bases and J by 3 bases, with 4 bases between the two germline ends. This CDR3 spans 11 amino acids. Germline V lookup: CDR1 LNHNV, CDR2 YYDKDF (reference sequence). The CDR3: CATSGKETQYF. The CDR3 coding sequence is TGTGCCACCAGCGGAAAAGAGACCCAGTACTTC.

CDR3 region: CATQGHRTYEQYF. The DNA of the CDR3 is TGTGCCACGCAGGGGCATCGGACCTACGAGCAGTACTTC. The genes are TRBV6-5 and TRBJ2-7, with D possibly being TRBD1 (6 bases). The germline V gene has CDR1 MNHEY and CDR2 SVGAGI. The CDR3 covers 13 residues. Trimming took off 10 bases at V and 2 bases at J, with 15 bases between the two ends.

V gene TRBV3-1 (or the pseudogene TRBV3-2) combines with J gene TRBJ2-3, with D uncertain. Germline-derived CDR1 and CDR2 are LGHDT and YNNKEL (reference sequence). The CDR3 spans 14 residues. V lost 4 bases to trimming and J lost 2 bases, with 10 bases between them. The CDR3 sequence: CASSPIGSTDTQYF. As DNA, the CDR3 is TGTGCCAGCAGCCCCATTGGGTCCACAGATACGCAGTATTTT.

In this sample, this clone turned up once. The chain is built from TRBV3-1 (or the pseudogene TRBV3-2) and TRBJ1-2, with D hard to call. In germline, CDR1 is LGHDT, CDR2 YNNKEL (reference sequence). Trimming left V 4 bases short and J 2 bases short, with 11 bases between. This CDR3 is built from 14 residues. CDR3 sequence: CASSPSAGNYGYTF. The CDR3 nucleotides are TGTGCCAGCAGCCCCTCTGCAGGCAACTATGGCTACACCTTC.

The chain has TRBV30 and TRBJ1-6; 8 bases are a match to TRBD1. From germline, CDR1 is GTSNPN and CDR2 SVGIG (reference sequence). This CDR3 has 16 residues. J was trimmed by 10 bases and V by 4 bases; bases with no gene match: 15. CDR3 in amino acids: CAWTRAGTGGESPLHF. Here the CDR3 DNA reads TGTGCCTGGACCCGAGCCGGGACAGGAGGAGAATCACCCCTCCACTTT.

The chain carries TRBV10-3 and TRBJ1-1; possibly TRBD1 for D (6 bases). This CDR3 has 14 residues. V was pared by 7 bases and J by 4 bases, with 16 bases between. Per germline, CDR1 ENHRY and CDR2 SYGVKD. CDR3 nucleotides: TGTGCCATCACCCAAGGGGGGTTCGGCACTGAAGCTTTCTTT. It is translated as CAITQGGFGTEAFF.

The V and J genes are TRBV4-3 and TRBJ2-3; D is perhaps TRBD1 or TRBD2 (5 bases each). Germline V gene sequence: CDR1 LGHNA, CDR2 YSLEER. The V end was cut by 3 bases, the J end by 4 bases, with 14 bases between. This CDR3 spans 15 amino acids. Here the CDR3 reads CASSQGPQGADTQYF. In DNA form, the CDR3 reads TGCGCCAGCAGCCAGGGACCCCAAGGAGCAGATACGCAGTATTTT.

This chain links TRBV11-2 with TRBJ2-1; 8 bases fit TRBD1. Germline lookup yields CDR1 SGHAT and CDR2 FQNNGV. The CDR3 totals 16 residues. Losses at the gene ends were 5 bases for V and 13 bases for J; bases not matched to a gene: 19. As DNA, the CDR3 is TGTGCCAGCAGCCCCCTCCCGTGGGAGACAGGGGAAAGCCAGTTCTTC. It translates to CASSPLPWETGESQFF.